Listed here is a single T cell receptor (beta chain). Its antigen is still unknown. No base quality values were provided; no much bigger clone lies one nucleotide off. The data were taken from a study of blood T cells in healthy people across ages (dated by TCRdb to the mid-2010s). Some background on the complete study: In model experiments, roughly one uniquely barcoded TCR beta cDNA molecule per two T cells was captured by template switching. To track age-related changes in TCR beta repertoire diversity, the study relied on deep sequencing normalized with unique cDNA molecular identifiers. Donors were grouped into four age groups: young (average about 15 years), middle-aged (39), aged (around 60) and long-lived (approximately 78). To avoid experimental bias, donors of different ages were randomly spread across the sequencing lanes. Two additional independent replicas of 1 million unique cDNA reads from the same blood draw were analyzed for two donors (one aged 18 to 30 and one aged 80 or older).

The research as a whole found: Estimates of total diversity based on one million sequenced T cells were regarded as lower bounds and as underestimates. Conclusive comparison of naive and antigen-experienced compartments was prevented by the profiling of bulk unsorted PBMCs. As age increased, observed TCR beta diversity per million T cells dropped in a roughly linear way, and a significant reduction was already evident by age 40. Because the CMV infection status of the donors was unknown, age-related changes in expanded clonotypes may potentially have been confounded. Observed TCR beta diversity correlated strongly with the percentage of naive T cells measured by flow cytometry. Compared with the aged group, more naive CD4+ T cells, fewer expanded clones and increased TCR diversity were shown by the long-lived group, suggesting age selection.

Receptor libraries were prepared by 5' RACE. The sequencer was an Illumina HiSeq 2500. A second PCR of about 6 to 11 cycles was performed with a sample-barcoded 5' primer and a J-beta primer mix. A unique molecular identifier was introduced onto each TCR beta cDNA molecule by a template-switch 5' adaptor carrying 12 random nucleotides. Each sample yielded at least 3 million CDR3-containing paired-end reads. First-strand cDNA synthesis was performed from all RNA using the Mint cDNA synthesis kit, with priming by a TRBC-specific oligonucleotide. Following uracil-DNA glycosylase treatment, all cDNA underwent a first 18-cycle PCR with the universal primers M1SS and BC2_uni_R. On the study's bioinformatics: Each sample was normalized by randomly selecting 1 million high-quality reads, each carrying a distinct molecular identifier. Reads with shared molecular identifiers were discarded instead of being binned into consensus sequences. MiTCR, set to a Q25 quality threshold and the strictest error-elimination algorithm, was used for CDR3 identification, clonotype clustering and error correction. Lower-bound total TCR beta diversity was estimated with a nonparametric unseen species model using Euler transformation. The public sequencing data were trimmed at Q25 with fastp and processed into clonotypes with MiXCR by TCRdb, which kept only in-frame beta chains. Here each entry gathers all rows of one CDR3 protein and keeps the most common genes and DNA. What appears here as the V and J calls and clone size reflects TCRdb's work, not the paper's. The table for this sample lists 800,000 to 1,000,000 distinct CDR3 sequences; roughly 52% of them were counted only once. Roughly 13% of the sample is held by the ten biggest clonotypes.

Donors were 39 systemically healthy Caucasian individuals from Russia aged about 6 to 100 years. Ten milliliters of peripheral blood were drawn from each donor into EDTA-treated Vacutainer tubes. Ficoll-Paque density-gradient centrifugation was used to isolate PBMCs, with at least 6 million per sample. Trizol reagent was used to extract total RNA from PBMCs, with at least 5.5 micrograms per sample. For every donor, flow cytometry on a PBMC aliquot measured the percentage of naive CD45RAhigh/CD27high T cells. Sequencing input: blood. This clonotype was sampled from a man aged 25-40 years in good health.

The nucleotide sequence reads TGCGCCAGTGGCGGAACGGGACAGAACTATGGCTACACCTTC. This is translated as CASGGTGQNYGYTF. The chain couples TRBV4-1 to TRBJ1-2; 7 junctional bases match TRBD1. CDR1 and CDR2 were assigned from the germline V gene as MGHRA and YSYEKL. Reading from cysteine to phenylalanine, the CDR3 counts 14 amino acids. Only the CDR3 portion is preserved as DNA: 42 bases, with reading frame beginning at the first base. Relative to germline, V is missing 9 bases and J is missing 2 bases, with 9 bases of the junction outside any gene match.